Below, 19 T cell receptor beta chains from the same sample are listed, as sequenced in a study of glioma-infiltrating T cells after dendritic cell vaccination. Clones were sequenced by immunoSEQ multiplex PCR, and TCRdb holds only the in-frame ones, with some missing. This sample carries 100,000 to 120,000 clones, roughly 90% of them seen once, and the ten largest clones take 2.7%. Time point in this sample: after dendritic cell vaccination, including at tumor progression/relapse. The input for sequencing was blood, taken after dendritic cell vaccination. All receptors derive from a human donor with glioblastoma.

V is TRBV7-9 and J is TRBJ1-5; 9 bases map to TRBD1. CDR1 and CDR2 (germline): SEHNR, FQNEAQ (reference sequence). V shed 5 bases and J 6 bases; nucleotides not matched to a gene: 8. CDR3 size: 15 residues. CDR3 sequence reads: CASSQTGTGLQPQHF. CDR3 nucleotide sequence: TGTGCCAGCAGCCAGACAGGGACAGGGCTTCAGCCCCAGCATTTT.

This sequence joins TRBV5-5 and TRBJ1-3, with a possible D match to TRBD1 (6 bases). The CDR3 runs to 14 residues. Per the germline V gene, CDR1 is SGHKS and CDR2 is YYEKEE (reference sequence). The V gene lost 4 bases and the J gene lost 1 base, with 9 bases spanning the gap. The CDR3 DNA sequence: TGTGCCAGCAGCAGCAGGGGTTCTGGAAACACCATATATTTT. Amino acid sequence: CASSSRGSGNTIYF.

This clone was counted once. This chain connects TRBV5-4 to TRBJ2-5; tentative D call: TRBD2 (5 bases). This CDR3 spans 14 amino acids. CDR1 is SGHNT, CDR2 YYREEE, per germline (reference sequence). The V and J ends lost 2 bases and 2 bases respectively, with 10 bases between them. CDR3 nucleotide sequence: TGTGCCAGCAGCTTAGGAGCGGAGCAAGAGACCCAGTACTTC. Amino acid sequence: CASSLGAEQETQYF.

CDR3 residues: CASSIGQGAATGELFF. The CDR3 DNA is TGCGCCAGCAGCATCGGACAGGGGGCGGCCACCGGGGAGCTGTTTTTT. This chain uses TRBV5-1 with TRBJ2-2; TRBD1 matches at 11 bases. Germline CDR1 is SGHRS and CDR2 is YFSETQ. Unmatched junction bases numbered 6, after V lost 4 bases and J lost 4 bases. The CDR3 is 16 amino acids.

V is TRBV2 and J is TRBJ2-3, with no clear D. Trimming took 3 bases from V and 8 from J, leaving 15 bases between them. The CDR3 totals 14 residues. Germline lookup yields CDR1 SNHLY and CDR2 FYNNEI. The DNA for the CDR3 is TGTGCCAGCAGTGAGGCTCTTGTTACGGGTACGCAGTATTTT. Protein sequence: CASSEALVTGTQYF.

This rearrangement joins TRBV4-1 to TRBJ2-7; 7 positions match TRBD1. The germline V gene has CDR1 MGHRA and CDR2 YSYEKL. The CDR3 is 16 residues long. Losses at the gene ends were 3 bases for V and 3 bases for J; bases not matched to a gene: 11. The CDR3 coding sequence is TGCGCCAGCAGCCAGCCCCTGACAGGGTCGTACTACGAGCAGTACTTC. Protein product: CASSQPLTGSYYEQYF.

This chain connects TRBV9 to TRBJ1-1, with 7 positions matching TRBD1. CDR3 size: 14 residues. Trimming took 3 bases from V and 3 from J; bases not matched to a gene: 5. Germline loops: CDR1 SGDLS, CDR2 YYNGEE. CDR3 sequence: CASSDTGEYTEAFF. The DNA of the CDR3 is TGTGCCAGCAGCGATACAGGGGAGTACACTGAAGCTTTCTTT.

V usage is TRBV7-8 and J usage is TRBJ2-5; 7 positions agree with TRBD2. The CDR3 totals 15 residues. Germline values: CDR1 SGHVS, CDR2 FQNEAQ. Unmatched junction bases numbered 11, after V lost 5 bases and J lost 5 bases. The CDR3: CASSLRGGSRETQYF. The CDR3 bases are TGTGCCAGCAGCCTCCGGGGCGGGAGTCGTGAGACCCAGTACTTC.

This sequence joins TRBV11-2 and TRBJ2-1; perhaps TRBD1 as D (5 bases). V dropped 0 bases and J dropped 5 bases, with 14 bases sitting between them. Germline V gene lookup returns CDR1 SGHAT and CDR2 FQNNGV. CDR3 size: 16 residues. The CDR3 DNA sequence: TGTGCCAGCAGCTTAGACAGGGTAGTACTAAACAATGAGCAGTTCTTC. It codes for CASSLDRVVLNNEQFF.

This clone was recorded only once. The rearrangement links TRBV10-2 to TRBJ1-1; D unclear. The ends were cut back, 3 bases at V and 4 bases at J, with 15 bases in the middle. The germline CDR1 and CDR2 sequences are WSHSY and SAAADI. This CDR3 region has 15 residues. The CDR3 DNA is TGCGCCAGCAGTGAACGGGGAAGGATAGGCACTGAAGCTTTCTTT. Translated, it gives CASSERGRIGTEAFF.

The V call is TRBV2, the J call TRBJ1-3; D is unresolved. The CDR3 sequence is 14 residues long. V was trimmed by 6 bases and J by 0 bases, leaving 9 bases between them. CDR1 SNHLY and CDR2 FYNNEI come from the germline V gene. The CDR3 coding sequence is TGTGCCAGCAGCCCTACTACCTCTGGAAACACCATATATTTT. The encoded protein is CASSPTTSGNTIYF.

CDR3: CASSIVYRGTGELFF. CDR3 DNA: TGTGCCAGTAGTATAGTTTACAGGGGCACCGGGGAGCTGTTTTTT. The rearrangement uses TRBV19 and TRBJ2-2; 7 nucleotides agree with TRBD1. The ends lost 1 base at V and 4 bases at J; junction bases unmatched: 3. The germline V gene encodes CDR1 LNHDA and CDR2 SQIVND (reference sequence). CDR3 length equals 15 residues. The full variable domain, with the rest looked up from reference TRBV19 and TRBJ2-2, is DGGITQSPKYLFRKEGQNVTLSCEQNLNHDAMYWYRQDPGQGLRLIYYSQIVNDFQKGDIAEGYSVSREKKESFPLTVTSAQKNPTAFYLCASSIVYRGTGELFFGEGSRLTVL.

The CDR3 protein is CASSERGTGTMNTEAFF. The CDR3 nucleotides read TGTGCCAGCAGTGAACGGGGGACAGGTACTATGAACACTGAAGCTTTCTTT. The V call is TRBV6-1, the J call TRBJ1-1, with 8 nucleotides matching TRBD1. Per germline, CDR1 MNHNS and CDR2 SASEGT. V was clipped by 2 bases and J by 0 bases; unmatched bases: 8. CDR3 length: 17 residues.

The CDR3, as DNA: TGTGCCAGCAGCACCTTAGGGGACTACGGCTACACCTTC. As protein: CASSTLGDYGYTF. The chain joins TRBV21-1 to TRBJ1-2. TRBV21-1 has pseudogene status. The CDR3 is 13 residues long.

This clone has only a few counts. V usage is TRBV7-3 and J usage is TRBJ1-1; TRBD1 is a possible D gene (6 bases). Trimming stripped 4 bases from V and 1 base from J, with 7 bases between. Germline V gene lookup returns CDR1 SGHTA and CDR2 FQGTGA. The CDR3 runs to 13 residues. In DNA, the CDR3 is TGTGCCAGCAGCTCGGACAGGAACACTGAAGCTTTCTTT. Protein product: CASSSDRNTEAFF.

The chain carries TRBV7-9 and TRBJ1-1; perhaps TRBD1 as D (5 bases). V shed 2 bases and J shed 2 bases, with 9 bases lying between them. This CDR3 contains 14 residues. CDR1 is SEHNR and CDR2 is FQNEAQ in the germline V gene (reference sequence). Here the CDR3 DNA reads TGTGCCAGCAGCTTACACCAGGGTAACACTGAAGCTTTCTTT. This gives the protein CASSLHQGNTEAFF.

The chain has TRBV4-1 and TRBJ1-2, with 7 nucleotides matching TRBD1. The CDR3 runs to 15 residues. V lost 1 base and J lost 4; bases outside the gene matches: 6. Germline loops: CDR1 MGHRA, CDR2 YSYEKL. The CDR3 DNA is TGCGCCAGCAGCCAAGCGGGGACAGACCTCTATGGCTACACCTTC. Its translation is CASSQAGTDLYGYTF.

The chain couples TRBV2 to TRBJ2-4; 11 positions match TRBD1. Germline CDR1 SNHLY, CDR2 FYNNEI. CDR3 length: 14 residues. Unmatched junction bases numbered 7, after V lost 6 bases and J lost 9 bases. In DNA form, the CDR3 reads TGTGCCAGCAGATTGGACAGGGGGCCGGGCATTCAGTACTTC. Residues: CASRLDRGPGIQYF. Full variable domain (missing parts from reference TRBV2 and TRBJ2-4): EPEVTQTPSHQVTQMGQEVILRCVPISNHLYFYWYRQILGQKVEFLVSFYNNEISEKSEIFDDQFSVERPDGSNFTLKIRSTKLEDSAMYFCASRLDRGPGIQYFGAGTRLSVL.

The chain has TRBV7-2 and TRBJ1-3; D is undetermined. The germline gives CDR1 SGHTA, CDR2 FQGNSA. V dropped 5 bases and J dropped 4 bases, with 15 bases sitting between them. The CDR3 is 15 amino acids. The CDR3 region has the DNA TGTGCCAGCAGCCCCGGCGAGGGAAGAGGAAACACCATATATTTT. Protein sequence: CASSPGEGRGNTIYF. The full variable domain, rest sourced from reference TRBV7-2 and TRBJ1-3, is GAGVSQSPSNKVTEKGKDVELRCDPISGHTALYWYRQSLGQGLEFLIYFQGNSAPDKSGLPSDRFSAERTGGSVSTLTIQRTQQEDSAVYLCASSPGEGRGNTIYFGEGSWLTVV.